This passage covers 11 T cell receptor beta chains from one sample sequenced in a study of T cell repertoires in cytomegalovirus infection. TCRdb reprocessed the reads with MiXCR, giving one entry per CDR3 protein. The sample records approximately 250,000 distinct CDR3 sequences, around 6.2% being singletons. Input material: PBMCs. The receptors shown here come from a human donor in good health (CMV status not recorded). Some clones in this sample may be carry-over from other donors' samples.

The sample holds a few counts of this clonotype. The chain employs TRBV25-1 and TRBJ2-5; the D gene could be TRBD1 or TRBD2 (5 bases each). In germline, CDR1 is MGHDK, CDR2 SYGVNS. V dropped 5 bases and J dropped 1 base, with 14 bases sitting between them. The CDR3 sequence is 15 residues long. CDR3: CASSWGSTSQETQYF. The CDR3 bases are TGTGCCAGCAGTTGGGGGTCAACCTCCCAAGAGACCCAGTACTTC.

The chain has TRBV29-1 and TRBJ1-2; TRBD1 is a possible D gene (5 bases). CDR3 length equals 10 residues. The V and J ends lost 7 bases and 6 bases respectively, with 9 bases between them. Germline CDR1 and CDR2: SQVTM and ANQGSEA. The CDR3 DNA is TGCAGCGGTGGGACTGATGGCTACACCTTC. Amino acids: CSGGTDGYTF.

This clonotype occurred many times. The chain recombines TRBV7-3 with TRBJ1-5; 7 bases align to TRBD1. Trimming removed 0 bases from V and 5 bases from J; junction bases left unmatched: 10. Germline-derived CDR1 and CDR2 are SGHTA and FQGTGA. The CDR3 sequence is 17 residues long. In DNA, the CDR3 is TGTGCCAGCAGCTTAACCCATGGACAGGAGACCTATCAGCCCCAGCATTTT. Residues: CASSLTHGQETYQPQHF.

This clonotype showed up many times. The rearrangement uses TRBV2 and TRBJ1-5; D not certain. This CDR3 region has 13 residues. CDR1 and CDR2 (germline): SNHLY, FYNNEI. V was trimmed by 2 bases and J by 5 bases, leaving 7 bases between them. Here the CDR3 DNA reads TGTGCCAGCAGTGAAATTGGGGATCAGCCCCAGCATTTT. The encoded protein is CASSEIGDQPQHF. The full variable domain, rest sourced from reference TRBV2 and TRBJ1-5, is EPEVTQTPSHQVTQMGQEVILRCVPISNHLYFYWYRQILGQKVEFLVSFYNNEISEKSEIFDDQFSVERPDGSNFTLKIRSTKLEDSAMYFCASSEIGDQPQHFGDGTRLSIL.

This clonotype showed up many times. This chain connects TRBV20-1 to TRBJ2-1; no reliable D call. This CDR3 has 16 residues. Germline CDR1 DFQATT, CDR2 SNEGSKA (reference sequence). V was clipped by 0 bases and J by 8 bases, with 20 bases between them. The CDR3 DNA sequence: TGCAGTGCTAGAGATGCAAACCGCATGGACGTCCATGAGCAGTTCTTC. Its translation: CSARDANRMDVHEQFF.

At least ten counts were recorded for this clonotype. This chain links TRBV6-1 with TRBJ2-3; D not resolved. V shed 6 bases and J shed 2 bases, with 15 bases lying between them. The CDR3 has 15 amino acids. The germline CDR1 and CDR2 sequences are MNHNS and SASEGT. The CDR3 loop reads CASSPWADFTDTQYF. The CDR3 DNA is TGTGCCAGCAGCCCTTGGGCCGATTTCACAGATACGCAGTATTTT.

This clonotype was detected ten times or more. The CDR3 reads CASGSPYGYTF. Written as DNA, the CDR3 is TGTGCCAGCGGATCCCCTTATGGCTACACCTTC. The chain links TRBV12-3 or TRBV12-4 to TRBJ1-2; D unclear. V gave up 8 bases and J gave up 5 bases, with 9 bases separating them. This CDR3 is built from 11 residues.

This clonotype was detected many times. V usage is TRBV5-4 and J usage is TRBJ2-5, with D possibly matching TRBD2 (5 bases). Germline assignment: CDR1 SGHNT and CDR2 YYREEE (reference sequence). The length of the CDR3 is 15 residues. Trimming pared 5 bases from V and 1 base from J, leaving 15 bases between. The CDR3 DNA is TGTGCCAGCAGTTCAAGGACGGGGAGCCAAGAGACCCAGTACTTC. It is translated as CASSSRTGSQETQYF.

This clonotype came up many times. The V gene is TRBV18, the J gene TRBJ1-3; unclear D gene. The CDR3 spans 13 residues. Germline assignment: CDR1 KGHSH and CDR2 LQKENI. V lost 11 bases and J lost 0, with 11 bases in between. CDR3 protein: CAGGRASGNTIYF. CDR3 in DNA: TGTGCCGGTGGACGTGCCTCTGGAAACACCATATATTTT. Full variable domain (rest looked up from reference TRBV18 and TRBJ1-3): NAGVMQNPRHLVRRRGQEARLRCSPMKGHSHVYWYRQLPEEGLKFMVYLQKENIIDESGMPKERFSAEFPKEGPSILRIQQVVRGDSAAYFCAGGRASGNTIYFGEGSWLTVV.

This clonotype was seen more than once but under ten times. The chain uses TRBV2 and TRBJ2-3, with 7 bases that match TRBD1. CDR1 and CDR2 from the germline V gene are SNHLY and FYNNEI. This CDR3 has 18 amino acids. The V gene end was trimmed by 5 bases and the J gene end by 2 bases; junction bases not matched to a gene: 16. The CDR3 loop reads CASSLASRQGSNTDTQYF. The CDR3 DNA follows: TGTGCCAGCAGTCTTGCCTCGAGACAGGGAAGTAACACAGATACGCAGTATTTT.

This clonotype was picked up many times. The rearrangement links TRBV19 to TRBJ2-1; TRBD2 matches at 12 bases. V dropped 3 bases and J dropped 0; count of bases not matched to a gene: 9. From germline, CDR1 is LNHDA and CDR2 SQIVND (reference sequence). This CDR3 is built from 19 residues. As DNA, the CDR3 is TGTGCCAGTAGTATCGGGGGACTAGCGGGTCTCAGCTCCTACAATGAGCAGTTCTTC. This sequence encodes CASSIGGLAGLSSYNEQFF.